A selection of T cell receptor beta chains follows, all from one sample in a study of human T cells and chemical hapten exposure. TCRdb reprocessed the RACE reads with MiXCR, giving one entry per CDR3 protein. The sample lists about 350,000 distinct CDR3 sequences; roughly 6.3% were seen once. The material sequenced was whole blood, taken in connection with sensitization to the hapten diphenylcyclopropenone (DPC). The receptors were sampled from a woman between 18 and 29 years old with alopecia areata. Some clones in this sample may be carry-over from other donors' samples. CDR3s include the opening cysteine and the closing phenylalanine or tryptophan. The D gene is left open where the match is weak. Some rows have no size entry. The others give once, few or many, or a class for an expanded clone.

d_call: TRBD1; clone_size: many; v_call: TRBV5-1; cdr3_length: 14; j_call: TRBJ1-4; cdr3_nt: TGCGCCAGCAGCGCTGGGACAGGGAGGGAAAAACTGTTTTTT; cdr3_aa: CASSAGTGREKLFF
d_call: .; clone_size: .; v_call: TRBV12-3/TRBV12-4; cdr3_length: 18; j_call: TRBJ1-6; cdr3_nt: TGTGCCAGCAGTTTCATGGGAACAGCTAGTTTCAATAATTCACCCCTCCACTTT; cdr3_aa: CASSFMGTASFNNSPLHF
d_call: TRBD1; clone_size: few; v_call: TRBV4-2; cdr3_length: 15; j_call: TRBJ2-7; cdr3_nt: TGTGCCAGCAGCCAAGTATCACAGGGGATGTACGAGCAGTACTTC; cdr3_aa: CASSQVSQGMYEQYF
d_call: .; clone_size: few; v_call: TRBV13; cdr3_length: 15; j_call: TRBJ1-6; cdr3_nt: TGTGCCAGCAGCCGGGACGGACCCGTAGGTTCACCCCTCCACTTT; cdr3_aa: CASSRDGPVGSPLHF
d_call: .; clone_size: many; v_call: TRBV20-1; cdr3_length: 14; j_call: TRBJ1-1; cdr3_nt: TGCAGTGCTAGAGATCCAGGGCTAAACACTGAAGCTTTCTTT; cdr3_aa: CSARDPGLNTEAFF
d_call: .; clone_size: few; v_call: TRBV18; cdr3_length: 14; j_call: TRBJ1-1; cdr3_nt: TGTGCCAGCTCACCGGACTTCAAAATCACTGAAGCTTTCTTT; cdr3_aa: CASSPDFKITEAFF
d_call: .; clone_size: few; v_call: TRBV4-2; cdr3_length: 15; j_call: TRBJ1-2; cdr3_nt: TGTGCCAGCAGCCAAGATCTTGGGCAGACCTATGGCTACACCTTC; cdr3_aa: CASSQDLGQTYGYTF
d_call: .; clone_size: few; v_call: TRBV12-3/TRBV12-4; cdr3_length: 16; j_call: TRBJ1-2; cdr3_nt: TGTGCCAGCAGCCCTAGCCCGACAGGTCAGAACTATGGCTACACCTTC; cdr3_aa: CASSPSPTGQNYGYTF
d_call: .; clone_size: few; v_call: TRBV5-4; cdr3_length: 14; j_call: TRBJ2-3; cdr3_nt: TGTGCCAGCAGCTTGCAGCAGGGTACAGATACGCAGTATTTT; cdr3_aa: CASSLQQGTDTQYF
d_call: .; clone_size: medium-sized; v_call: TRBV4-3; cdr3_length: 16; j_call: TRBJ2-6; cdr3_nt: TGCGCCAGCAGCCAAGATCAGGGCTCTGGGGCCAACGTCCTGACTTTC; cdr3_aa: CASSQDQGSGANVLTF